The sample holds one count of the clone carrying this T cell receptor beta chain. The data originate from a study of blood T cell repertoires in COVID-19. Study-level background: Acute and convalescent COVID-19 specimens originated in the United States, Italy and Spain. In each case, the material was cDNA or gDNA derived from T cells, B-cell-depleted T cells, or PBMCs.

Methods used by the authors: Reference gene primer amplification in the assay estimated nucleated cell counts. The assay was immunoSEQ multiplex PCR, and TCRdb's table has in-frame clones only and misses some. That table furnishes V, J and clone size, whereas the DNA furnished D and trimming. The data contain more than 65,000 clones, under 95% of them singletons. Trimming pared 4 bases from V and 3 bases from J, leaving 13 bases between. The CDR3 sequence is 14 residues long. Germline CDR1 is SGHRS and CDR2 is YFSETQ. This receptor was obtained from a human donor in a cohort sampled during active COVID-19. What was sequenced was peripheral blood. The chain is built from TRBV5-1 and TRBJ1-2; TRBD1 is a possible D gene (6 bases). CDR3 bases: TGCGCCAGCAGCGCTACAGGGCGTGACTATGGCTACACCTTC. It translates to CASSATGRDYGYTF.